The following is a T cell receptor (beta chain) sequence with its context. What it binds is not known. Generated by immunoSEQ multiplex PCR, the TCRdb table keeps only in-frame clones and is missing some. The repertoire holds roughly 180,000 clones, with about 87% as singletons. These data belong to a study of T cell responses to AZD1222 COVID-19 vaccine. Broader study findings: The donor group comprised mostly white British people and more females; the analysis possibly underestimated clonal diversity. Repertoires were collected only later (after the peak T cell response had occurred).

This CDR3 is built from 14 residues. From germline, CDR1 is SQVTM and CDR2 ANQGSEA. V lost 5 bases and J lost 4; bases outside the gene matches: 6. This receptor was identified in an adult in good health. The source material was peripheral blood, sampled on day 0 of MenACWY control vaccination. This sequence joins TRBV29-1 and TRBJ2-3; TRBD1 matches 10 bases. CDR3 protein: CSVPRTGGPDTQYF. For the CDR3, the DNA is TGCAGCGTTCCCCGGACAGGGGGACCAGATACGCAGTATTTT.